Sequencing of this TCR beta chain was carried out in a study of cytomegalovirus exposure and HLA in healthy donors. This PCR relied on a set of 60 Vbeta primers and 13 Jbeta primers. TCRdb's copy holds only in-frame clones and misses some; the assay was immunoSEQ multiplex PCR. Of about 170,000 clones detected, roughly 80% appear once; the ten largest clones hold about 2.2%. The ends were cut back, 2 bases at V and 3 bases at J, with 14 bases in the middle. The CDR3 contains 16 residues. Germline CDR1 and CDR2: SGHRS and YFSETQ. Sequencing was carried out using PBMCs. The clonotype originates from a male donor in good health and CMV-seronegative. The rearrangement joins TRBV5-1 to TRBJ2-2, with D perhaps matching TRBD1 (6 bases). CDR3 sequence reads: CASSFAVGADTGELFF. CDR3 nucleotide sequence: TGCGCCAGCAGCTTTGCGGTGGGGGCGGACACCGGGGAGCTGTTTTTT. The full variable domain, in which reference TRBV5-1 and TRBJ2-2 provide the parts outside the CDR3, is KAGVTQTPRYLIKTRGQQVTLSCSPISGHRSVSWYQQTPGQGLQFLFEYFSETQRNKGNFPGRFSGRQFSNSRSEMNVSTLELGDSALYLCASSFAVGADTGELFFGEGSRLTVL.